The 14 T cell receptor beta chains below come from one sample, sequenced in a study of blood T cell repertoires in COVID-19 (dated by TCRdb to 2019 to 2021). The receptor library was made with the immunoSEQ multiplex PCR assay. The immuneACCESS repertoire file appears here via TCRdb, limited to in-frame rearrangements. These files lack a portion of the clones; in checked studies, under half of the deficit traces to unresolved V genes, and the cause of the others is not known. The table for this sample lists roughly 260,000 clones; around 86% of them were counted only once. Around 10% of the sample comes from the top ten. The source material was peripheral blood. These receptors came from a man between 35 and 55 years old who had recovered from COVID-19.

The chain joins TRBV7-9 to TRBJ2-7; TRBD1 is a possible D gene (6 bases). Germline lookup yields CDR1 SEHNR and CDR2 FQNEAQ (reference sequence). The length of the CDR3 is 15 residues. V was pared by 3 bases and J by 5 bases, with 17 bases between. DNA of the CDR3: TGTGCCAGCAGCTTGGCAGGGGAAAACGGCCACGAGCAGTACTTC. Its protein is CASSLAGENGHEQYF.

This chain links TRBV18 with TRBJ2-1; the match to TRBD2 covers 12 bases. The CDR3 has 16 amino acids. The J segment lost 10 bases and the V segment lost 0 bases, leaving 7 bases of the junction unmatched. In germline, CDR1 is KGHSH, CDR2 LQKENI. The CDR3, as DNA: TGTGCCAGCTCACCACCGCTAGCGGGAGGGCCAAGAGAGCAGTTCTTC. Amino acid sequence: CASSPPLAGGPREQFF.

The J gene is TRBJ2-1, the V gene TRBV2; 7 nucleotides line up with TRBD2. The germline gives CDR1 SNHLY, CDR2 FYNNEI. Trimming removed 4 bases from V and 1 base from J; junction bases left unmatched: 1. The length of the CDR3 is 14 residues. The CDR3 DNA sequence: TGTGCCAGCAGTGGGGGGGGGTCCTACAATGAGCAGTTCTTC. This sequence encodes CASSGGGSYNEQFF.

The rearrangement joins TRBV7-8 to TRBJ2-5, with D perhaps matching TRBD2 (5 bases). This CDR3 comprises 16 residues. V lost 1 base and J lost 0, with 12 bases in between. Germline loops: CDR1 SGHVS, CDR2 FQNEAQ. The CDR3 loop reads CASSLEAGSYQETQYF. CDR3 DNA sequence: TGTGCCAGCAGCTTAGAGGCGGGCAGCTACCAAGAGACCCAGTACTTC.

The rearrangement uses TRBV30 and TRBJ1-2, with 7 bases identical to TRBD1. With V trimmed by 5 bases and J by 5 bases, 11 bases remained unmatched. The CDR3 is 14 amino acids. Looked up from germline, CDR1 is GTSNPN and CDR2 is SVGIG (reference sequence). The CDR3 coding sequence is TGTGCCTGGGGAGGGTGGGGACAGTTTTATGGCTACACCTTC. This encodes CAWGGWGQFYGYTF.

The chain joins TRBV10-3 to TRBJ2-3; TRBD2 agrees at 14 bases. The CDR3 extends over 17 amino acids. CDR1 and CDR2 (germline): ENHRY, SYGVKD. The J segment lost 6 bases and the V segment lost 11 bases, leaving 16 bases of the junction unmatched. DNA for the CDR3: TGTGCCTCCCGAGGGGGCCGACTAGCGGGGGGGCAGGATACGCAGTATTTT. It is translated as CASRGGRLAGGQDTQYF.

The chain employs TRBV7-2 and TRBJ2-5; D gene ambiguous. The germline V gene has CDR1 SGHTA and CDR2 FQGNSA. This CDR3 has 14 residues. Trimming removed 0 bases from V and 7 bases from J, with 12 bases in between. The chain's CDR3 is CASSLAATAGTQYF. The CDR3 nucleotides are TGTGCCAGCAGCTTAGCAGCTACCGCCGGGACCCAGTACTTC. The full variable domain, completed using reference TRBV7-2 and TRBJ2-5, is GAGVSQSPSNKVTEKGKDVELRCDPISGHTALYWYRQSLGQGLEFLIYFQGNSAPDKSGLPSDRFSAERTGGSVSTLTIQRTQQEDSAVYLCASSLAATAGTQYFGPGTRLLVL.

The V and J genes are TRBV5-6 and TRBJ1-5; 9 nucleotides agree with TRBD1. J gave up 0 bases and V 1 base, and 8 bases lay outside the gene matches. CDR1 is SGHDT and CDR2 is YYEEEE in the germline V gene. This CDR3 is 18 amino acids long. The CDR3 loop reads CASSLWADRGYSNQPQHF. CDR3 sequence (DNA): TGTGCCAGCAGCTTGTGGGCCGACAGGGGGTATAGCAATCAGCCCCAGCATTTT.

CDR3 coding DNA: TGTGCCAGCAGCTTAACACGGGGGGAGTACTACGAGCAGTACTTC. Its protein is CASSLTRGEYYEQYF. The chain couples TRBV7-2 to TRBJ2-7, with 7 bases aligning to TRBD2. This CDR3 region has 15 residues. With 2 bases clipped from V and 3 bases from J, the junction kept 7 bases outside the gene matches. The germline gives CDR1 SGHTA, CDR2 FQGNSA.

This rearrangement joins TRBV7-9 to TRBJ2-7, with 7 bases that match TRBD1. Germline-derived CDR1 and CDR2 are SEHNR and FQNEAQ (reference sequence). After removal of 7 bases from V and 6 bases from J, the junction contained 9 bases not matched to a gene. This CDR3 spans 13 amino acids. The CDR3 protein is CASTVQGVAEQYF. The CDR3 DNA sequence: TGTGCCAGCACGGTTCAGGGGGTGGCCGAGCAGTACTTC.

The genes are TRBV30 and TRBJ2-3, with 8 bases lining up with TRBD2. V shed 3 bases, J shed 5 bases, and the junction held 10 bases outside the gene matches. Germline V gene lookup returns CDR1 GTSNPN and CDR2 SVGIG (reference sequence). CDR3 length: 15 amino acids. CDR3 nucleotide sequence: TGTGCCTGGAGCTCCGAGCGGGAGAGGGAAGATACGCAGTATTTT. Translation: CAWSSEREREDTQYF.

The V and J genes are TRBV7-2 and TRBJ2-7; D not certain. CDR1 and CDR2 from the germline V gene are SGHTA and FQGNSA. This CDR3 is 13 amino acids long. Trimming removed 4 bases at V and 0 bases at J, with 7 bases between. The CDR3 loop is CASSSAASYEQYF. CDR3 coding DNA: TGTGCCAGCAGCTCCGCGGCCTCCTACGAGCAGTACTTC.

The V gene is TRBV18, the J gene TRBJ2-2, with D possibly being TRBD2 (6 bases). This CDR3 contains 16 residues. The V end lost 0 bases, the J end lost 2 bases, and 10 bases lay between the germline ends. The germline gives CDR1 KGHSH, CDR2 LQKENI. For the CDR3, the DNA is TGTGCCAGCTCACCACCAAATAGCGGAAACACCGGGGAGCTGTTTTTT. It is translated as CASSPPNSGNTGELFF.

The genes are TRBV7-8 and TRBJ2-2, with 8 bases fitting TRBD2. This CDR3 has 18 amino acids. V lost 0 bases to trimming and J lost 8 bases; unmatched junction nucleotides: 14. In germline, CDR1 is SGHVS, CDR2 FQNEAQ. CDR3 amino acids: CASSLANLRLAGPGELFF. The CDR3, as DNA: TGTGCCAGCAGCTTAGCGAATCTGAGGCTAGCGGGTCCAGGGGAGCTGTTTTTT.